This passage covers 16 T cell receptor beta chains from one sample sequenced in a study of control samples from healthy donors and cancer patients. TCRdb keeps only in-frame clones here, not all; method: immunoSEQ multiplex PCR. The sample carries 45,000 to 60,000 clones, 75% to 85% recorded once. The sequenced sample was blood. Source of these receptors: a man aged 65 to 79 in good health.

The chain links TRBV4-2 to TRBJ2-7; tentatively, D is TRBD2 (6 bases). Germline CDR1 LGHNA, CDR2 YNFKEQ. Trimming took 0 bases from V and 3 from J, leaving 9 bases between them. This CDR3 has 14 residues. The CDR3 reads CASSQEFGGYEQYF. Written as DNA, the CDR3 is TGTGCCAGCAGCCAAGAATTCGGGGGCTACGAGCAGTACTTC.

This clone was counted a few times. The V gene is TRBV19, the J gene TRBJ2-7; possible D gene TRBD2, 5 bases. The ends were cut back, 3 bases at V and 2 bases at J, with 14 bases in the middle. The CDR3 consists of 15 residues. Germline assignment: CDR1 LNHDA and CDR2 SQIVND (reference sequence). The CDR3 loop is CASSMRVTIAYEQYF. The CDR3 DNA is TGTGCCAGTAGTATGCGGGTTACAATCGCCTACGAGCAGTACTTC.

The CDR3 loop reads CASSLSGTSRRGYTF. Written as DNA, the CDR3 is TGTGCCAGCAGTTTATCAGGGACTTCACGACGAGGCTACACCTTC. The chain uses TRBV27 and TRBJ1-2; TRBD1 is a possible D gene (5 bases). V was shortened by 0 bases and J by 8 bases, with 16 bases between the two germline ends. CDR1 MNHEY and CDR2 SMNVEV come from the germline V gene (reference sequence). The CDR3 is made up of 15 amino acids.

The rearrangement joins TRBV5-1 to TRBJ2-1; TRBD2 agrees at 7 bases. The germline CDR1 and CDR2 sequences are SGHRS and YFSETQ. V dropped 4 bases and J dropped 2; count of bases not matched to a gene: 9. The CDR3 contains 16 residues. The CDR3 nucleotides read TGCGCCAGCAGCCCCTGGGAGGGGCGTCCCTACAATGAGCAGTTCTTC. This gives the protein CASSPWEGRPYNEQFF.

This clone was recorded only once. This chain uses TRBV6-5 with TRBJ2-7; 9 positions match TRBD1. CDR1 is MNHEY and CDR2 is SVGAGI in the germline V gene. With 7 bases clipped from V and 2 bases from J, the junction kept 6 bases outside the gene matches. This CDR3 has 14 residues. The CDR3 spells CASTYDRGAYEQYF. The CDR3 DNA reads as TGTGCCAGCACCTATGACAGGGGGGCCTACGAGCAGTACTTC.

This rearrangement joins TRBV12-5 to TRBJ2-6; D is uncertain. CDR1 is LGHNT and CDR2 is FRNRAP in the germline V gene. Trimming cost V 1 base and J 0 bases, with 7 bases left between them. CDR3 size: 16 residues. CDR3 in DNA: TGTGCTAGTGGTTTGGCTTTCGACTCTGGGGCCAACGTCCTGACTTTC. Its protein is CASGLAFDSGANVLTF.

The chain has TRBV6-5 and TRBJ1-1, with a tentative D call TRBD1 (5 bases). The CDR3 has 13 residues. With 5 bases removed from V and 5 bases from J, the gap between germline ends came to 12 bases. Germline CDR1 and CDR2: MNHEY and SVGAGI. CDR3 protein: CASSTDRETEAFF. The CDR3 bases are TGTGCCAGCAGTACAGACAGAGAAACTGAAGCTTTCTTT.

This clone has just a few counts. The chain couples TRBV20-1 to TRBJ2-1, with 9 bases identical to TRBD2. The germline gives CDR1 DFQATT, CDR2 SNEGSKA (reference sequence). There are 15 residues in the CDR3. V lost 3 bases to trimming and J lost 5 bases; unmatched junction nucleotides: 8. The CDR3 here is CSASWAGGPHNEQFF. The CDR3 DNA reads TGCAGTGCTAGTTGGGCGGGAGGGCCCCACAATGAGCAGTTCTTC.

The rearrangement uses TRBV28 and TRBJ1-2; the D is unclear. This CDR3 has 12 residues. From germline, CDR1 is MDHEN and CDR2 SYDVKM. V was trimmed by 5 bases and J by 7 bases, leaving 11 bases between them. The CDR3 reads CASSRSEGGYTF. In DNA, the CDR3 is TGTGCCAGCAGTCGTTCCGAGGGTGGCTACACCTTC.

The chain employs TRBV28 and TRBJ2-7, with D possibly matching TRBD1 (5 bases). Germline V lookup: CDR1 MDHEN, CDR2 SYDVKM. The CDR3 covers 15 residues. The V end lost 6 bases, the J end lost 2 bases, and 17 bases lay between the germline ends. The CDR3 coding sequence is TGTGCCAGCAGCCGACACGACAGTTCCACCTACGAGCAGTACTTC. Its protein is CASSRHDSSTYEQYF.

This chain links TRBV9 with TRBJ2-1; TRBD2 matches 8 bases. Germline values: CDR1 SGDLS, CDR2 YYNGEE. V lost 0 bases and J lost 5; bases outside the gene matches: 13. The CDR3 runs to 18 residues. CDR3 region: CASSVEPLRREVHNEQFF. DNA of the CDR3: TGTGCCAGCAGCGTAGAGCCCCTAAGGCGGGAGGTTCACAATGAGCAGTTCTTC.

The J gene is TRBJ2-2, the V gene TRBV7-2; D may correspond to TRBD1 or TRBD2 (5 bases each). Germline assignment: CDR1 SGHTA and CDR2 FQGNSA. The CDR3 is 15 amino acids. Trimming stripped 5 bases from V and 5 bases from J, with 15 bases between. CDR3 in DNA: TGTGCCAGCAGCGGACGGGACCGCCGAACCGGGGAGCTGTTTTTT. This sequence encodes CASSGRDRRTGELFF.

The chain combines TRBV7-9 with TRBJ1-6, with D uncertain. Trimming removed 1 base at V and 8 bases at J, with 6 bases between. The CDR3 totals 13 residues. Germline V gene lookup returns CDR1 SEHNR and CDR2 FQNEAQ (reference sequence). CDR3 loop: CASSLEGHSPLHF. The CDR3 DNA follows: TGTGCCAGCAGCTTAGAGGGTCATTCACCCCTCCACTTT. Full variable domain (missing parts from reference TRBV7-9 and TRBJ1-6): DTGVSQNPRHKITKRGQNVTFRCDPISEHNRLYWYRQTLGQGPEFLTYFQNEAQLEKSRLLSDRFSAERPKGSFSTLEIQRTEQGDSAMYLCASSLEGHSPLHFGNGTRLTVT.

This chain's CDR3 is CASSHRQNTEAFF. For the CDR3, the DNA is TGTGCCAGCAGTCATCGACAGAACACTGAAGCTTTCTTT. This sequence joins TRBV28 and TRBJ1-1, with D hard to call. Per germline, CDR1 MDHEN and CDR2 SYDVKM. This CDR3 spans 13 amino acids. V lost 5 bases and J 1 base, leaving 8 bases between the germline ends.

This chain uses TRBV5-1 with TRBJ2-3; 7 bases line up with TRBD1. The germline V gene has CDR1 SGHRS and CDR2 YFSETQ. CDR3 length: 15 amino acids. The J segment lost 2 bases and the V segment lost 3 bases, leaving 6 bases of the junction unmatched. This chain's CDR3 is CASSSYGTATDTQYF. The CDR3 DNA reads as TGCGCCAGCAGCTCGTACGGGACAGCCACAGATACGCAGTATTTT.

Only one count was recorded for this clone. V and J are TRBV7-6 and TRBJ2-1, with 8 positions matching TRBD2. The CDR3 runs 15 residues. Per germline, CDR1 SGHVS and CDR2 FNYEAQ. J was trimmed by 7 bases and V by 2 bases; bases with no gene match: 7. CDR3 DNA sequence: TGTGCCAGCAGCTTAACGGGAGGGCCCTGGAATGAGCAGTTCTTC. Amino acid sequence: CASSLTGGPWNEQFF.